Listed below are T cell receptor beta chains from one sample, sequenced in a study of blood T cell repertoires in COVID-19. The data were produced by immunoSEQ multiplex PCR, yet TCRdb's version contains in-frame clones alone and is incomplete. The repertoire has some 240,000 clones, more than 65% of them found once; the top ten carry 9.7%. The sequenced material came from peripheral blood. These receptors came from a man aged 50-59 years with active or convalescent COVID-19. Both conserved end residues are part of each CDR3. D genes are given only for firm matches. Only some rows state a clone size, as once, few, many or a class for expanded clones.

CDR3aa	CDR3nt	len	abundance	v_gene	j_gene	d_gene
CASSLVAGVTGELFF	TGCGCCAGCAGCTTGGTTGCAGGGGTAACCGGGGAGCTGTTTTTT	15	-	TRBV5-1	TRBJ2-2	-
CASSHSSESSYNEQFF	TGTGCCAGCAGCCATTCTAGCGAAAGCTCCTACAATGAGCAGTTCTTC	16	few	TRBV3-1/TRBV3-2	TRBJ2-1	-
CASSSGLNYGYTF	TGTGCCAGCAGTTCCGGACTGAACTATGGCTACACCTTC	13	once	TRBV6-2/TRBV6-3	TRBJ1-2	-
CASSIGAGSYGYTF	TGTGCCAGTAGTATTGGGGCGGGGAGCTATGGCTACACCTTC	14	-	TRBV19	TRBJ1-2	-
CASSRLAGVYNEQFF	TGTGCCAGCAGCCGACTAGCGGGGGTATACAATGAGCAGTTCTTC	15	-	TRBV7-6	TRBJ2-1	TRBD2
CASSLGRANNSPLHF	TGTGCCAGCAGCTTAGGCAGGGCGAATAATTCACCCCTCCACTTT	15	once	TRBV7-2	TRBJ1-6	-
CASSVGTGLRNEQFF	TGTGCCAGTAGTGTCGGGACAGGGTTGAGAAATGAGCAGTTCTTC	15	-	TRBV19	TRBJ2-1	TRBD1
CASSLGDYYGYTF	TGTGCCAGCAGCTTGGGGGACTACTATGGCTACACCTTC	13	many	TRBV5-8	TRBJ1-2	-
CAISGPGGGQPQHF	TGTGCCATCAGTGGGCCAGGGGGAGGTCAGCCCCAGCATTTT	14	-	TRBV10-3	TRBJ1-5	TRBD1
CATGVAEAFF	TGTGCCACGGGTGTTGCTGAAGCTTTCTTT	10	once	TRBV7-8	TRBJ1-1	-
CASSQDSGSSYEQYF	TGTGCCAGCAGCCAAGATTCCGGGAGCTCCTACGAGCAGTACTTC	15	-	TRBV3-1/TRBV3-2	TRBJ2-7	-
CASSLGTSGQETQYF	TGCGCCAGCAGCTTGGGAACTAGCGGCCAAGAGACCCAGTACTTC	15	once	TRBV5-1	TRBJ2-5	TRBD2
CASSTLPGEAFF	TGTGCCAGCAGCACCCTCCCGGGGGAAGCTTTCTTT	12	-	TRBV5-5	TRBJ1-1	-
CASSLGTSDYGYTF	TGCGCCAGCAGCTTGGGTACGTCGGACTATGGCTACACCTTC	14	-	TRBV5-1	TRBJ1-2	-
CASSTRDSHYQPQHF	TGTGCCAGCAGTACCCGGGACAGCCATTATCAGCCCCAGCATTTT	15	-	TRBV28	TRBJ1-5	TRBD1
CASSPMGETQYF	TGTGCCAGCAGCCCGATGGGCGAGACCCAGTACTTC	12	few	TRBV7-9	TRBJ2-5	-
CASSDYGSTEAFF	TGTGCCAGCAGTGATTACGGGTCCACTGAAGCTTTCTTT	13	-	TRBV2	TRBJ1-1	-
CASSPGFLTYEQYF	TGTGCCAGCAGCCCGGGGTTCCTAACGTACGAGCAGTACTTC	14	-	TRBV13	TRBJ2-7	-
CSASGFEDRTVTEAFF	TGCAGTGCTAGTGGGTTTGAGGACAGGACGGTCACTGAAGCTTTCTTT	16	-	TRBV20-1	TRBJ1-1	TRBD1
CASSFSGDNEQFF	TGTGCCAGCAGCTTTTCCGGGGACAATGAGCAGTTCTTC	13	-	TRBV7-3	TRBJ2-1	-
CASSETGETDTQYF	TGTGCCAGCAGTGAGACAGGGGAAACAGATACGCAGTATTTT	14	-	TRBV28	TRBJ2-3	TRBD1
CASSLEPGEKLFF	TGTGCCAGCAGCTTAGAACCAGGGGAAAAACTGTTTTTT	13	-	TRBV7-2	TRBJ1-4	-
CASSLAGSYGNTIYF	TGCGCCAGCAGCTTGGCCGGTTCGTACGGAAACACCATATATTTT	15	-	TRBV5-1	TRBJ1-3	-
CASSEGGRGTDTQYF	TGTGCCAGCAGTGAAGGGGGCAGGGGCACAGATACGCAGTATTTT	15	-	TRBV2	TRBJ2-3	-
CASSPRGSTAQETQYF	TGTGCCAGCTCACCCCGGGGTAGTACGGCCCAAGAGACCCAGTACTTC	16	-	TRBV18	TRBJ2-5	-
CASKQDLYEQYF	TGTGCCAGCAAACAGGATCTCTACGAGCAGTACTTC	12	-	TRBV6-5	TRBJ2-7	-
CASSDTPQGGTEAFF	TGTGCCAGCAGTGACACACCTCAGGGTGGCACTGAAGCTTTCTTT	15	-	TRBV6-4	TRBJ1-1	-
CASSRGEGGEQYF	TGTGCCAGCAGCCGGGGGGAGGGCGGGGAGCAGTACTTC	13	-	TRBV12-3/TRBV12-4	TRBJ2-7	TRBD2
CASSLDLLGGAGNTIYF	TGTGCCAGCAGCTTAGATCTGCTAGGGGGTGCGGGAAACACCATATATTTT	17	-	TRBV11-2	TRBJ1-3	-
CAIRGASYSYNEQFF	TGTGCCATCAGAGGAGCGAGTTACTCCTACAATGAGCAGTTCTTC	15	once	TRBV10-3	TRBJ2-1	-
CATSSTVGQGNEQFF	TGTGCCACCAGCTCCACCGTAGGACAGGGCAATGAGCAGTTCTTC	15	-	TRBV15	TRBJ2-1	TRBD1
CASSQWRGEAVELFF	TGTGCCAGCAGCCAATGGCGGGGGGAGGCTGTGGAGCTGTTTTTT	15	-	TRBV3-1/TRBV3-2	TRBJ2-2	TRBD2
CASSLGISGNTIYF	TGTGCCAGCAGCTTGGGTATCTCTGGAAACACCATATATTTT	14	-	TRBV5-6	TRBJ1-3	-
CASSMMGTGASPDGYTF	TGTGCCAGTAGTATGATGGGGACAGGGGCCTCTCCGGATGGCTACACCTTC	17	few	TRBV19	TRBJ1-2	TRBD1
CASSPEREGLGGELFF	TGTGCCAGCAGCCCCGAGCGGGAGGGCCTTGGCGGGGAGCTGTTTTTT	16	-	TRBV7-2	TRBJ2-2	TRBD2
CASSPRQGANYEQYF	TGCGCCAGCAGCCCAAGACAGGGGGCAAACTACGAGCAGTACTTC	15	-	TRBV5-1	TRBJ2-7	TRBD1
CASSQAQGAPEAFF	TGTGCCAGCAGCCAAGCCCAGGGGGCACCTGAAGCTTTCTTT	14	-	TRBV14	TRBJ1-1	TRBD1
CASSSSRPYEQYF	TGTGCCAGCAGCTCCTCGCGCCCCTACGAGCAGTACTTC	13	-	TRBV14	TRBJ2-7	-
CASSSRQGGNQPQHF	TGTGCCAGCTCATCCCGACAGGGGGGCAATCAGCCCCAGCATTTT	15	-	TRBV18	TRBJ1-5	TRBD1
CASSPFGGTEAFF	TGTGCCAGCAGTCCCTTCGGGGGTACTGAAGCTTTCTTT	13	once	TRBV5-4	TRBJ1-1	-
CASSLITGAGELFF	TGTGCCAGCAGCTTAATAACAGGGGCCGGGGAGCTGTTTTTT	14	few	TRBV7-9	TRBJ2-2	TRBD1
CATSARSTDTQYF	TGTGCCACCAGTGCGAGAAGCACAGATACGCAGTATTTT	13	-	TRBV24-1	TRBJ2-3	-
CASSLLGGENSPLHF	TGTGCCAGCAGTTTACTGGGGGGTGAAAATTCACCCCTCCACTTT	15	-	TRBV6-5	TRBJ1-6	-
CSAPTGRLTF	TGCAGTGCTCCGACAGGACGATTGACCTTC	10	few	TRBV20-1	TRBJ1-2	-
CASTLQGAVGYTF	TGTGCCAGCACCCTACAGGGTGCGGTTGGCTACACCTTC	13	-	TRBV7-2	TRBJ1-2	-